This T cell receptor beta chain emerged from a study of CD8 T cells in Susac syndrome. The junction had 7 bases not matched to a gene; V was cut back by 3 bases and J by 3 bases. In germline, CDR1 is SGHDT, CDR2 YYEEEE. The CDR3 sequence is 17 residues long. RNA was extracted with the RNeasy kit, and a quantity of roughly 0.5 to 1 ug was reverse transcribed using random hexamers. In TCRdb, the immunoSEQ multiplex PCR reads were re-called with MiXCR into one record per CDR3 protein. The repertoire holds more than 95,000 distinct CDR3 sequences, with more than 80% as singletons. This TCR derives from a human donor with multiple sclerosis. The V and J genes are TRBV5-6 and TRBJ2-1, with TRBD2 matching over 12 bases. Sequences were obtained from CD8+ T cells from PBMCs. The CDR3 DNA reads TGTGCCAGCAGCTGGTCGACTAGCGGGAGTTTCTACAATGAGCAGTTCTTC. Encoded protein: CASSWSTSGSFYNEQFF. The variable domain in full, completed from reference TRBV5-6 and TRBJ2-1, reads DAGVTQSPTHLIKTRGQQVTLRCSPKSGHDTVSWYQQALGQGPQFIFQYYEEEERQRGNFPDRFSGHQFPNYSSELNVNALLLGDSALYLCASSWSTSGSFYNEQFFGPGTRLTVL.